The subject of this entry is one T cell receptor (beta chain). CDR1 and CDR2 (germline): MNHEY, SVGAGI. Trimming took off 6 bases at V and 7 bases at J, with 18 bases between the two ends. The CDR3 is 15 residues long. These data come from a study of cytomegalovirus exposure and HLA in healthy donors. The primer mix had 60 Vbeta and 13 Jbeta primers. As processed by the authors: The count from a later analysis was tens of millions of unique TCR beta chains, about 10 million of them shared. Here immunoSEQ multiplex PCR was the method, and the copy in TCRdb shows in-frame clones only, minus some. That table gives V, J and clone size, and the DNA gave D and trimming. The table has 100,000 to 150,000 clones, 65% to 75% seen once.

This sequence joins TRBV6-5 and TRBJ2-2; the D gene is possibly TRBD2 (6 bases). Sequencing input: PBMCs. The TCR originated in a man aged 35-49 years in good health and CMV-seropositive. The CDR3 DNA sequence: TGTGCCAGCAGCCCCGGATGGGGGGTCGGCGGGGAGCTGTTTTTT. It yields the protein CASSPGWGVGGELFF.